The rows below give T cell receptor beta chains drawn from one sample of a study of PD-1 blockade in classical Hodgkin lymphoma. Data came from immunoSEQ multiplex PCR; TCRdb stores just in-frame clones and leaves some out. In the table there are roughly 150,000 clones, approximately 80% of which are singletons. This specimen was peripheral blood mononuclear cells (PBMCs), taken before the second cycle of nivolumab. These receptors all come from a human donor with classical Hodgkin lymphoma. The CDR3 runs from the conserved cysteine through the conserved F or W. Fields, in order: clone size, J gene, V gene, CDR3 protein. For some rows the clone size is stated as once, few or many, or as a class when expanded; others skip it.

clone_size: NA
j_call: TRBJ1-1
v_call: TRBV9
cdr3_aa: CASSATPNTEAFF

clone_size: NA
j_call: TRBJ2-2
v_call: TRBV28
cdr3_aa: CASNRNTGELFF

clone_size: few
j_call: TRBJ2-1
v_call: TRBV7-3
cdr3_aa: CASSLTSGPYNEQFF

clone_size: NA
j_call: TRBJ2-3
v_call: TRBV9
cdr3_aa: CASSVGPSATDTQYF

clone_size: NA
j_call: TRBJ1-6
v_call: TRBV7-3
cdr3_aa: CASSFNGGYSPLHF

clone_size: NA
j_call: TRBJ2-4
v_call: TRBV7-2
cdr3_aa: CASSYRDRVAKNIQYF

clone_size: NA
j_call: TRBJ1-2
v_call: TRBV4-1
cdr3_aa: CASSQDLLGNYGYTF

clone_size: NA
j_call: TRBJ2-7
v_call: TRBV5-1
cdr3_aa: CASSLVRFGGLLGEQYF

clone_size: NA
j_call: TRBJ1-6
v_call: TRBV27
cdr3_aa: CASSPYEGFNSPLHF

clone_size: NA
j_call: TRBJ2-7
v_call: TRBV4-3
cdr3_aa: CASSQDVGYEQYF

clone_size: NA
j_call: TRBJ1-2
v_call: TRBV11-2
cdr3_aa: CASIQPPAVNYGYTF

clone_size: NA
j_call: TRBJ2-2
v_call: TRBV6-1
cdr3_aa: CASYTGTGEELFF

clone_size: NA
j_call: TRBJ2-5
v_call: TRBV28
cdr3_aa: CASREGGRETQYF

clone_size: NA
j_call: TRBJ1-1
v_call: TRBV10-3
cdr3_aa: CAISDQENTEAFF

clone_size: once
j_call: TRBJ2-3
v_call: TRBV7-6
cdr3_aa: CASSLWAGTSGINTQYF

clone_size: NA
j_call: TRBJ2-1
v_call: TRBV10-3
cdr3_aa: CAISPYGEGVWNEQFF

clone_size: NA
j_call: TRBJ2-7
v_call: TRBV6-5
cdr3_aa: CASSYDLAASYEQYF

clone_size: NA
j_call: TRBJ1-4
v_call: TRBV30
cdr3_aa: CAWSAVLGEKLFF

clone_size: NA
j_call: TRBJ1-5
v_call: TRBV10-3
cdr3_aa: CAISDRLLNQPQHF

clone_size: once
j_call: TRBJ2-2
v_call: TRBV28
cdr3_aa: CASGDRVTGELFF

clone_size: NA
j_call: TRBJ2-7
v_call: TRBV4-2
cdr3_aa: CASSQDGGRDEQYF

clone_size: NA
j_call: TRBJ2-5
v_call: TRBV19
cdr3_aa: CASSIKGVGETQYF

clone_size: NA
j_call: TRBJ2-3
v_call: TRBV9
cdr3_aa: CASSVVGGPGEQYF

clone_size: NA
j_call: TRBJ2-7
v_call: TRBV5-6
cdr3_aa: CASSYRQRHNEQYF

clone_size: NA
j_call: TRBJ1-4
v_call: TRBV4-2
cdr3_aa: CASSTIRGDEKLFF

clone_size: NA
j_call: TRBJ2-3
v_call: TRBV9
cdr3_aa: CASSVGRGTDTQYF